This entry lists 26 T cell receptor beta chains sequenced from one sample in a study of T cell responses to AZD1222 COVID-19 vaccine. Method: immunoSEQ multiplex PCR; TCRdb's copy keeps in-frame clones and lacks some. Of some 97,000 clones listed, 80% to 95% are singletons. The material sequenced was peripheral blood, taken on day 0 of AZD1222 vaccination. Receptors were obtained from an adult in good health.

The V gene is TRBV2, the J gene TRBJ2-5; a weak D match, TRBD2 (5 bases). The CDR3 is 13 residues long. Germline loops: CDR1 SNHLY, CDR2 FYNNEI. V lost 7 bases, J lost 2 bases, and 11 bases lay in between. The CDR3 DNA reads TGTGCCAGCAACGTGCAGCGGCAAGAGACCCAGTACTTC. Its translation is CASNVQRQETQYF.

The rearrangement joins TRBV27 to TRBJ1-1, with a tentative D call TRBD1 (5 bases). The CDR3 consists of 13 residues. Germline assignment: CDR1 MNHEY and CDR2 SMNVEV (reference sequence). Trimming cost V 5 bases and J 6 bases, with 13 bases left between them. CDR3 DNA sequence: TGTGCCAGCAGTCCGGGGCTCTACGCTGAAGCTTTCTTT. Its translation: CASSPGLYAEAFF.

The J gene is TRBJ2-7, the V gene TRBV27, with a possible D match to TRBD2 (7 bases). V shed 6 bases and J shed 3 bases, with 18 bases lying between them. Germline V gives CDR1 MNHEY, CDR2 SMNVEV (reference sequence). This CDR3 region has 15 residues. The CDR3: CASREGGGEFYEQYF. Here the CDR3 DNA reads TGTGCCAGCAGGGAAGGGGGAGGGGAATTCTACGAGCAGTACTTC.

The rearrangement links TRBV7-9 to TRBJ2-2; 7 nucleotides agree with TRBD1. CDR3 length: 13 residues. Germline values: CDR1 SEHNR, CDR2 FQNEAQ (reference sequence). The junction had 0 bases not matched to a gene; V was cut back by 3 bases and J by 5 bases. CDR3 region: CASSFRGTGELFF. The CDR3 nucleotides are TGTGCCAGCAGCTTCAGGGGGACCGGGGAGCTGTTTTTT.

V is TRBV6-5 and J is TRBJ2-7, with a weak D call TRBD1 (6 bases). The J call may be faulty, since TRBJ2-4 better matches the DNA end. The CDR3 spans 14 residues. CDR1 is MNHEY and CDR2 is SVGAGI in the germline V gene. In DNA, the CDR3 is TGTGCCAGCAGTTTACAGGGAATCCTTTTCATTCAGTACTTC. Translating it yields CASSLQGILFIQYF.

This rearrangement joins TRBV28 to TRBJ1-4, with D unresolved. This CDR3 is built from 13 residues. Trimming stripped 6 bases from V and 2 bases from J, with 7 bases between. Germline V gives CDR1 MDHEN, CDR2 SYDVKM. Written as DNA, the CDR3 is TGTGCCAGCAGCCCAGATACTAATGAAAAACTGTTTTTT. Translation: CASSPDTNEKLFF.

This chain links TRBV18 with TRBJ1-1; no definite D call. V was cut by 3 bases and J by 0 bases, with 11 bases left in between. This CDR3 is built from 15 residues. CDR1 KGHSH and CDR2 LQKENI come from the germline V gene. CDR3 in amino acids: CASSPGQIMNTEAFF. In DNA form, the CDR3 reads TGTGCCAGCTCACCGGGCCAGATTATGAACACTGAAGCTTTCTTT. Combining the CDR3 with reference TRBV18 and TRBJ1-1 gives the whole variable domain NAGVMQNPRHLVRRRGQEARLRCSPMKGHSHVYWYRQLPEEGLKFMVYLQKENIIDESGMPKERFSAEFPKEGPSILRIQQVVRGDSAAYFCASSPGQIMNTEAFFGQGTRLTVV.

The rearrangement joins TRBV5-4 to TRBJ1-2; D not resolved. Germline CDR1 and CDR2: SGHNT and YYREEE (reference sequence). Trimming pared 3 bases from V and 3 bases from J, leaving 12 bases between. This CDR3 contains 14 residues. The CDR3 bases are TGTGCCAGCAGCTCGCACCAGGATTACTATGGCTACACCTTC. It specifies CASSSHQDYYGYTF.

The chain employs TRBV9 and TRBJ1-2; D is ambiguous. The V and J ends lost 5 bases and 4 bases respectively, with 12 bases between them. The length of the CDR3 is 13 residues. Germline CDR1 and CDR2: SGDLS and YYNGEE. CDR3 coding DNA: TGTGCCAGCAGTGGGGTGAACCTCTATGGCTACACCTTC. This gives the protein CASSGVNLYGYTF.

This clone was seen a handful of times. The chain links TRBV10-1 to TRBJ2-1; 12 nucleotides agree with TRBD2. Losses at the gene ends were 4 bases for V and 5 bases for J; bases not matched to a gene: 6. This CDR3 contains 16 residues. Germline V lookup: CDR1 WNHNN, CDR2 SYGVQD (reference sequence). The DNA of the CDR3 is TGCGCCAGCAGTGCGACTAGCGGGAGATCGGACAATGAGCAGTTCTTC. It yields the protein CASSATSGRSDNEQFF.

Concerning this clone itself: Other DNA sequences from this sample encode an identical CDR3 as well. The CDR3 DNA reads TGCAGCGTCTTAGCGGGGGGTGAGACCCAGTACTTC. Translating it yields CSVLAGGETQYF. This chain links TRBV29-1 with TRBJ2-5; 10 nucleotides line up with TRBD2. This CDR3 has 12 amino acids. V lost 6 bases, J lost 5 bases, and 3 bases stayed unmatched. Germline values: CDR1 SQVTM, CDR2 ANQGSEA.

The rearrangement uses TRBV28 and TRBJ2-7; D could derive from TRBD1 or TRBD2 (5 bases each). Germline V gives CDR1 MDHEN, CDR2 SYDVKM. Trimming stripped 3 bases from V and 13 bases from J, with 19 bases between. CDR3 length: 13 amino acids. CDR3 in DNA: TGTGCCAGCAGTTTTTCGGACCGGGACGGTACTTACTTC. Protein sequence: CASSFSDRDGTYF. The full variable domain, completed using reference TRBV28 and TRBJ2-7, is DVKVTQSSRYLVKRTGEKVFLECVQDMDHENMFWYRQDPGLGLRLIYFSYDVKMKEKGDIPEGYSVSREKKERFSLILESASTNQTSMYLCASSFSDRDGTYFGPGTRLTVT.

This clone was observed a single time. The rearrangement uses TRBV5-1 and TRBJ2-1; possible D gene TRBD2, 6 bases. Germline CDR1 reads SGHRS; CDR2 reads YFSETQ. V was shortened by 4 bases and J by 4 bases, with 15 bases between the two germline ends. The length of the CDR3 is 15 residues. The CDR3 DNA follows: TGCGCCAGCAGCGTCGCTCCAGGAGGGTACAATGAGCAGTTCTTC. It specifies CASSVAPGGYNEQFF.

The J gene is TRBJ2-3, the V gene TRBV20-1; 7 bases are shared with TRBD2. The CDR3 spans 11 residues. Germline CDR1 is DFQATT and CDR2 is SNEGSKA (reference sequence). Germline trimming cut 6 bases from V and 14 bases from J; bases unmatched to any gene: 11. CDR3 sequence: CSAPSTGGRYF. CDR3 in DNA: TGCAGTGCCCCATCGACGGGCGGGAGGTATTTT.

This sequence joins TRBV28 and TRBJ2-7, with 8 bases matching TRBD2. V dropped 10 bases and J dropped 0; count of bases not matched to a gene: 5. Germline CDR1 MDHEN, CDR2 SYDVKM. The CDR3 is 13 residues long. CDR3 in DNA: TGTGCCACCAAGCGGGGGTCCTCCTACGAGCAGTACTTC. Translated, it gives CATKRGSSYEQYF.

The chain uses TRBV10-3 and TRBJ1-2; D not resolved. V lost 9 bases and J lost 4, with 12 bases in between. CDR3 length equals 12 residues. CDR1 ENHRY and CDR2 SYGVKD come from the germline V gene. This CDR3 is CAMWTDLYGYTF. DNA for the CDR3: TGTGCCATGTGGACGGACCTCTATGGCTACACCTTC.

This chain joins TRBV6-6 and TRBJ2-2; 9 positions agree with TRBD2. CDR1 MNHNY and CDR2 SVGAGI come from the germline V gene (reference sequence). V was clipped by 6 bases and J by 0 bases; unmatched bases: 5. This CDR3 has 16 amino acids. The CDR3 protein is CASSRSSGANTGELFF. The CDR3 coding sequence is TGTGCCAGCAGCCGATCTAGCGGGGCGAACACCGGGGAGCTGTTTTTT.

The rearrangement links TRBV30 to TRBJ1-3; unclear D gene. CDR1 and CDR2 from the germline V gene are GTSNPN and SVGIG (reference sequence). The CDR3 is made up of 11 amino acids. V was shortened by 1 base and J by 8 bases, with 6 bases between the two germline ends. The CDR3 nucleotides are TGTGCCTGGAGTGGTGCGTACACCATATATTTT. This translates into CAWSGAYTIYF. The full variable domain, its missing parts supplied by reference TRBV30 and TRBJ1-3, is SQTIHQWPATLVQPVGSPLSLECTVEGTSNPNLYWYRQAAGRGLQLLFYSVGIGQISSEVPQNLSASRPQDRQFILSSKKLLLSDSGFYLCAWSGAYTIYFGEGSWLTVV.

This chain uses TRBV6-1 with TRBJ2-7, with 13 nucleotides matching TRBD2. The V gene end was trimmed by 3 bases and the J gene end by 4 bases; junction bases not matched to a gene: 9. This CDR3 is built from 17 residues. Germline values: CDR1 MNHNS, CDR2 SASEGT. CDR3 region: CASSEFGTSGNGYEQYF. The CDR3 DNA is TGTGCCAGCAGTGAGTTTGGGACTAGCGGGAATGGTTACGAGCAGTACTTC.

The gene calls are TRBV19 and TRBJ2-1; weak D call: TRBD2 (6 bases). Trimming left V 5 bases short and J 5 bases short, with 13 bases between. The CDR3 spans 14 residues. Germline V CDR1 and CDR2: LNHDA, SQIVND (reference sequence). The CDR3 DNA is TGTGCCAGTAGTTCCGGGACTGACAACAATGAGCAGTTCTTC. It codes for CASSSGTDNNEQFF. The full variable domain, its missing parts supplied by reference TRBV19 and TRBJ2-1, is DGGITQSPKYLFRKEGQNVTLSCEQNLNHDAMYWYRQDPGQGLRLIYYSQIVNDFQKGDIAEGYSVSREKKESFPLTVTSAQKNPTAFYLCASSSGTDNNEQFFGPGTRLTVL.

This rearrangement joins TRBV19 to TRBJ1-5; 7 nucleotides agree with TRBD1. The CDR3 runs 14 residues. V lost 3 bases to trimming and J lost 4 bases; unmatched junction nucleotides: 3. Germline V gene data show CDR1 as LNHDA and CDR2 as SQIVND (reference sequence). The CDR3 loop is CASSMGQKNQPQHF. In DNA form, the CDR3 reads TGTGCCAGTAGTATGGGACAGAAGAATCAGCCCCAGCATTTT.

The chain couples TRBV6-5 to TRBJ2-6, with D perhaps matching TRBD1 (5 bases). Germline V gene lookup returns CDR1 MNHEY and CDR2 SVGAGI. V lost 2 bases, J lost 4 bases, and 12 bases lay in between. CDR3 length: 16 amino acids. This CDR3 reads CASSYLGQSGANVLTF. The CDR3, as DNA: TGTGCCAGCAGTTACCTCGGACAATCGGGGGCCAACGTCCTGACTTTC.

The rearrangement uses TRBV10-2 and TRBJ1-2, with D unresolved. Germline values: CDR1 WSHSY, CDR2 SAAADI. Trimming took 3 bases from V and 4 from J, leaving 9 bases between them. This CDR3 is built from 13 residues. CDR3 amino acids: CASSEKQSYGYTF. The CDR3 DNA is TGCGCCAGCAGTGAAAAACAGAGCTATGGCTACACCTTC.

This clone was recorded only once. The chain is built from TRBV27 and TRBJ1-1; D not resolved. The CDR3 runs to 14 residues. Trimming took off 2 bases at V and 5 bases at J, with 12 bases between the two ends. The germline V gene has CDR1 MNHEY and CDR2 SMNVEV (reference sequence). CDR3 nucleotide sequence: TGTGCCAGCAGTTTAATGGAGAGAGGAACTGAAGCTTTCTTT. It yields the protein CASSLMERGTEAFF.

The gene calls are TRBV7-2 and TRBJ1-2; possible D gene TRBD1, 6 bases. This CDR3 spans 15 amino acids. Germline CDR1 SGHTA, CDR2 FQGNSA. Trimming shortened V by 5 bases and J by 5 bases, and 18 bases separated the two germline ends. The CDR3 sequence: CASSRRTEEKYGYTF. The CDR3 nucleotides are TGTGCCAGCAGCAGAAGGACAGAAGAGAAGTATGGCTACACCTTC.

This chain joins TRBV3-1 (or the pseudogene TRBV3-2) and TRBJ2-1; possible D gene TRBD1, 6 bases. Germline-derived CDR1 and CDR2 are LGHDT and YNNKEL (reference sequence). Trimming pared 2 bases from V and 6 bases from J, leaving 20 bases between. The length of the CDR3 is 17 residues. CDR3 in DNA: TGTGCCAGCAGCCAAAACCCCACAGGGTGGGTAGGCAATGAGCAGTTCTTC. It yields the protein CASSQNPTGWVGNEQFF.